The 11 T cell receptor beta chains below were found in one sample sequenced in a study of human T cells and chemical hapten exposure. Noted time point: patch test 1, 2 weeks after DPC sensitization. The sample's treatment: therapeutic diphenylcyclopropenone sensitization with weekly scalp DPC. One entry per CDR3 protein results from TCRdb running MiXCR on the RACE reads. The sample contains 70,000 to 80,000 distinct CDR3 sequences, 32% of which appear only once. Sequencing was performed on whole blood, taken in connection with sensitization to the hapten diphenylcyclopropenone (DPC). The receptor source for this set is a man aged 40-55 years with alopecia areata. Some clones in this sample may be carry-over from other donors' samples.

This clonotype was observed a handful of times. This chain links TRBV20-1 with TRBJ2-3; TRBD2 aligns across 8 bases. The germline CDR1 and CDR2 sequences are DFQATT and SNEGSKA (reference sequence). The CDR3 totals 16 residues. J was trimmed by 2 bases and V by 1 base; bases with no gene match: 8. In nucleotides, the CDR3 is TGCAGTGCTAGAGGGAGCGGGAGACTTGACACAGATACGCAGTATTTT. This encodes CSARGSGRLDTDTQYF.

This chain links TRBV20-1 with TRBJ2-7; TRBD1 might be the D (6 bases). CDR1 and CDR2 (germline): DFQATT, SNEGSKA (reference sequence). The CDR3 contains 14 residues. Deletions cut 0 bases from V and 4 bases from J, with 13 bases between. CDR3 in amino acids: CSARDRDTTYEQYF. The CDR3 DNA is TGCAGTGCTAGAGATAGGGACACCACTTACGAGCAGTACTTC.

The chain recombines TRBV29-1 with TRBJ2-3; 7 bases align to TRBD2. This CDR3 region has 14 residues. Germline V lookup: CDR1 SQVTM, CDR2 ANQGSEA. J lost 2 bases, V lost 8 bases, and 10 bases had no gene match. For the CDR3, the DNA is TGCAGCATCGGGCGGGAGAGGGTCACAGATACGCAGTATTTT. Protein sequence: CSIGRERVTDTQYF.

This clonotype was counted only a few times. This rearrangement joins TRBV28 to TRBJ1-4; maybe TRBD1 (6 bases). In germline, CDR1 is MDHEN, CDR2 SYDVKM. The CDR3 is made up of 19 amino acids. Trimming left V 5 bases short and J 5 bases short, with 27 bases between. DNA for the CDR3: TGTGCCAGCAGTACAGCTTTAGGACCGGGAACAGGGAGGAATGAAAAACTGTTTTTT. This encodes CASSTALGPGTGRNEKLFF.

This clonotype has a handful of counts. The V gene is TRBV19, the J gene TRBJ2-7; TRBD2 aligns across 9 bases. J was trimmed by 0 bases and V by 5 bases; bases with no gene match: 5. Germline V gene lookup returns CDR1 LNHDA and CDR2 SQIVND (reference sequence). The CDR3 loop spans 15 amino acids. The CDR3 sequence: CASSASGTTSYEQYF. In DNA, the CDR3 is TGTGCCAGTAGTGCTAGCGGGACGACCTCCTACGAGCAGTACTTC.

This chain joins TRBV27 and TRBJ1-5; perhaps TRBD1 as D (6 bases). The CDR3 covers 13 residues. Germline V gives CDR1 MNHEY, CDR2 SMNVEV (reference sequence). Trimming removed 6 bases at V and 4 bases at J, with 10 bases between. The CDR3 nucleotides are TGTGCCAGCAGGTACAGGGAGAATCAGCCCCAGCATTTT. The encoded protein is CASRYRENQPQHF.

The V call is TRBV12-3 or TRBV12-4, the J call TRBJ1-2; D not certain. The V end lost 3 bases, the J end lost 8 bases, and 10 bases lay between the germline ends. This CDR3 is 12 amino acids long. CDR3 bases: TGTGCCAGCAGTTTGACAACAGACGGCTACACCTTC. It translates to CASSLTTDGYTF.

The gene calls are TRBV4-2 and TRBJ2-7; 7 bases agree with TRBD2. V lost 0 bases, J lost 1 base, and 3 bases stayed unmatched. Germline CDR1 is LGHNA and CDR2 is YNFKEQ. This CDR3 contains 15 residues. CDR3 nucleotide sequence: TGTGCCAGCAGCCAAGATGTAGCGGGTTCCTACGAGCAGTACTTC. Encoded protein: CASSQDVAGSYEQYF.

This clonotype was detected once. This chain joins TRBV7-8 and TRBJ2-1, with TRBD1 as a possible D gene (6 bases). The CDR3 contains 15 residues. The V and J ends lost 5 bases and 1 base respectively, with 12 bases between them. Germline loops: CDR1 SGHVS, CDR2 FQNEAQ. This CDR3 is CASSPRDTSYNEQFF. The CDR3 region has the DNA TGTGCCAGCAGCCCCCGGGACACTTCCTACAATGAGCAGTTCTTC.

The chain employs TRBV27 and TRBJ1-5, with a weak D call TRBD1 (6 bases). V lost 5 bases and J 1 base, leaving 12 bases between the germline ends. Germline V CDR1 and CDR2: MNHEY, SMNVEV (reference sequence). The CDR3 consists of 15 residues. The CDR3 DNA reads TGTGCCAGCAGTCCTACAGGGTGGAGCAATCAGCCCCAGCATTTT. This sequence encodes CASSPTGWSNQPQHF.

This chain joins TRBV28 and TRBJ1-5; D may be TRBD1 (6 bases). Between the trimmed V and J ends, which lost 7 bases and 6 bases, there was a span of 16 bases. Germline CDR1 and CDR2: MDHEN and SYDVKM. This CDR3 contains 14 residues. In DNA form, the CDR3 reads TGTGCCAGCAAACCCGGGGGGGCGGCTCAGCCCCAGCATTTT. It yields the protein CASKPGGAAQPQHF.